The clone carrying this T cell receptor beta chain was found a few times. TCRdb keeps only in-frame clones here, not all; method: immunoSEQ multiplex PCR. The sample has 50,000 or so clones, roughly 88% seen once; the top ten hold around 25%. This record belongs to a study of blood T cell repertoires in COVID-19. The specimen sequenced was peripheral blood. The clonotype originates from an elderly woman with acute or convalescent COVID-19.

The CDR3: CASSPGDTGEQYF. Written as DNA, the CDR3 is TGTGCCAGCTCACCAGGGGACACAGGGGAGCAGTATTTT. V is TRBV18 and J is TRBJ2-3, with 7 bases fitting TRBD1. CDR3 length: 13 amino acids. Looked up from germline, CDR1 is KGHSH and CDR2 is LQKENI. J gave up 11 bases and V 2 bases, and 7 bases lay outside the gene matches.